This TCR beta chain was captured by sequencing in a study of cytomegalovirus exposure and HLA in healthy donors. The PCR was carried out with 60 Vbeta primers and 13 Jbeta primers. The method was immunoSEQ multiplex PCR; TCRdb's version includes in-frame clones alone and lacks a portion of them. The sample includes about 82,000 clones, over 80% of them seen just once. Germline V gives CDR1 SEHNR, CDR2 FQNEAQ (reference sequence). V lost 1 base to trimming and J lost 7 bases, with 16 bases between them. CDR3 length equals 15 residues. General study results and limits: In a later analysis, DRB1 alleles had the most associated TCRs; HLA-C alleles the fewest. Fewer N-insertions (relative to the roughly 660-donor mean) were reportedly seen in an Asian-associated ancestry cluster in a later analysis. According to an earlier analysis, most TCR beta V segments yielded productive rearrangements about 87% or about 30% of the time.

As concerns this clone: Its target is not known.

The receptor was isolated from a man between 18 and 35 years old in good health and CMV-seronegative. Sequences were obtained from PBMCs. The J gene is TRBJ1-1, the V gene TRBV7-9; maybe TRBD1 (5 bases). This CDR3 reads CASSLDGTPGGEAFF. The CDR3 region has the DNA TGTGCCAGCAGCTTAGATGGTACTCCGGGGGGTGAAGCTTTCTTT.